This entry lists 22 T cell receptor beta chains sequenced from one sample in a study of T cells in localized non-small cell lung cancer. TCRdb's table, derived via immunoSEQ multiplex PCR, lists solely in-frame clones and lacks some. Here the sample spans roughly 1,100 clones, about 20% being singletons. The sample in question was normal lung tissue next to the tumor, obtained before any cancer treatment. The receptors come from a male donor at least 60 years old with stage III lung adenocarcinoma.

In its sample, this clone was seen a few times. This chain connects TRBV11-3 to TRBJ2-3; 13 nucleotides agree with TRBD2. V lost 6 bases, J lost 5 bases, and 5 bases stayed unmatched. The CDR3 extends over 15 amino acids. CDR1 SGHNT and CDR2 YENEEA come from the germline V gene. CDR3 in DNA: TGTGCCAGCAGGCTGACTAGCGGGGGGAGAGATACGCAGTATTTT. Translating gives CASRLTSGGRDTQYF.

This clone is labeled as medium-sized. The chain is built from TRBV11-3 and TRBJ1-5, with D hard to call. In germline, CDR1 is SGHNT, CDR2 YENEEA. The CDR3 runs to 15 residues. The germline V and J ends were trimmed by 5 bases and 0 bases, with 11 bases remaining between them. In DNA, the CDR3 is TGTGCCAGCAGCCCAATACGCGGTAGCAATCAGCCCCAGCATTTT. It codes for CASSPIRGSNQPQHF.

This sequence joins TRBV18 and TRBJ1-2; D gene uncertain. Trimming took 1 base from V and 14 from J, leaving 17 bases between them. The CDR3 runs to 13 residues. Germline V lookup: CDR1 KGHSH, CDR2 LQKENI. The CDR3 DNA is TGTGCCAGCTCACCACATGTTGACGGCCAAAGAACCTTC. This translates into CASSPHVDGQRTF. Full variable domain (remainder filled in from reference TRBV18 and TRBJ1-2): NAGVMQNPRHLVRRRGQEARLRCSPMKGHSHVYWYRQLPEEGLKFMVYLQKENIIDESGMPKERFSAEFPKEGPSILRIQQVVRGDSAAYFCASSPHVDGQRTFGSGTRLTVV.

V usage is TRBV6-8 and J usage is TRBJ2-3; TRBD2 agrees at 7 bases. Trimming at V came to 2 bases and at J to 4 bases, leaving 0 bases not matched to a gene. This CDR3 comprises 13 residues. Looked up from germline, CDR1 is MNHGY and CDR2 is SAAAGT. CDR3: CASSYAGADTQYF. The CDR3 bases are TGTGCCAGCAGTTACGCGGGGGCAGATACGCAGTATTTT.

The CDR3 coding sequence is TGTGCCAGTAGTATAAGGCACGTGATGATATCCTACGAGCAGTACTTC. This codes for CASSIRHVMISYEQYF. This sequence joins TRBV19 and TRBJ2-7; no firm D call. In germline, CDR1 is LNHDA, CDR2 SQIVND (reference sequence). V lost 2 bases and J 1 base, leaving 15 bases between the germline ends. CDR3 length: 16 residues.

The CDR3 reads CASSPVTGENTIYF. In DNA form, the CDR3 reads TGTGCCAGCTCACCAGTAACAGGGGAAAACACCATATATTTT. The chain employs TRBV18 and TRBJ1-3, with 7 bases that match TRBD1. With 2 bases clipped from V and 6 bases from J, the junction kept 4 bases outside the gene matches. Looked up from germline, CDR1 is KGHSH and CDR2 is LQKENI. This CDR3 is built from 14 residues.

The chain uses TRBV5-1 and TRBJ1-1; the D is unclear. Between the trimmed V and J ends, which lost 2 bases and 0 bases, there was a span of 14 bases. Germline values: CDR1 SGHRS, CDR2 YFSETQ. The CDR3 is 16 residues long. The DNA for the CDR3 is TGCGCCAGCAGCTTTTCAACAGCACTCATGAACACTGAAGCTTTCTTT. Its translation: CASSFSTALMNTEAFF.

This clone has just a few counts. The chain employs TRBV6-8 and TRBJ1-1; a weak D match, TRBD1 (5 bases). V was trimmed by 6 bases and J by 4 bases, leaving 12 bases between them. This CDR3 contains 13 residues. Germline CDR1 reads MNHGY; CDR2 reads SAAAGT. Written as DNA, the CDR3 is TGTGCCAGCAGGCCAGGGTCCGGCACTGAAGCTTTCTTT. The encoded protein is CASRPGSGTEAFF.

The chain is built from TRBV18 and TRBJ1-3; D unresolved. V was trimmed by 3 bases and J by 3 bases, leaving 12 bases between them. Germline V gene lookup returns CDR1 KGHSH and CDR2 LQKENI. The CDR3 is 15 amino acids. The CDR3 DNA sequence: TGTGCCAGCTCACCGACGGCTTTTGATGGAAACACCATATATTTT. Amino acid sequence: CASSPTAFDGNTIYF.

The genes are TRBV30 and TRBJ1-1, with unresolved D. The germline gives CDR1 GTSNPN, CDR2 SVGIG (reference sequence). This CDR3 has 13 amino acids. Trimming cost V 1 base and J 1 base, with 7 bases left between them. CDR3 DNA sequence: TGTGCCTGGAGTGACCAGTGGAACACTGAAGCTTTCTTT. Its protein is CAWSDQWNTEAFF.

This clone has just a few counts. The V gene is TRBV18, the J gene TRBJ1-2; TRBD1 matches at 8 bases. Germline trimming cut 3 bases from V and 8 bases from J; bases unmatched to any gene: 5. The CDR3 covers 13 residues. Germline values: CDR1 KGHSH, CDR2 LQKENI. CDR3 region: CASSPGQGEGYTF. CDR3 bases: TGTGCCAGCTCACCCGGACAGGGTGAAGGCTACACCTTC. The variable domain in full, completed from reference TRBV18 and TRBJ1-2, reads NAGVMQNPRHLVRRRGQEARLRCSPMKGHSHVYWYRQLPEEGLKFMVYLQKENIIDESGMPKERFSAEFPKEGPSILRIQQVVRGDSAAYFCASSPGQGEGYTFGSGTRLTVV.

The J gene is TRBJ2-1, the V gene TRBV5-1, with TRBD2 matching over 8 bases. Germline loops: CDR1 SGHRS, CDR2 YFSETQ. V lost 4 bases and J lost 16; bases outside the gene matches: 16. The CDR3 consists of 14 residues. The CDR3 protein is CASSLKTHGGEFFF. The CDR3 nucleotides are TGCGCCAGCAGCCTGAAGACACACGGGGGGGAGTTCTTCTTC.

This clone showed up just a few times. CDR3 sequence reads: CASSVRDRGEGMNTEAFF. CDR3 DNA sequence: TGTGCCAGCAGCGTCCGGGACAGGGGTGAGGGAATGAACACTGAAGCTTTCTTT. The rearrangement uses TRBV11-3 and TRBJ1-1, with 10 bases matching TRBD1. The trim removed 5 bases at V and 0 bases at J, leaving 12 bases unmatched. Germline V CDR1 and CDR2: SGHNT, YENEEA. The CDR3 has 18 residues.

The rearrangement links TRBV19 to TRBJ1-5; TRBD1 aligns across 7 bases. The CDR3 is made up of 18 amino acids. The trim removed 5 bases at V and 3 bases at J, leaving 16 bases unmatched. Germline V CDR1 and CDR2: LNHDA, SQIVND (reference sequence). The CDR3: CASSPYVGQSRPNQPQHF. CDR3 sequence (DNA): TGTGCCAGTAGTCCCTACGTGGGACAGAGCCGCCCCAATCAGCCCCAGCATTTT.

This clone came up once. This chain uses TRBV18 with TRBJ2-7; D not certain. V was trimmed by 3 bases and J by 3 bases, leaving 18 bases between them. Germline V gene sequence: CDR1 KGHSH, CDR2 LQKENI. CDR3 length: 16 amino acids. CDR3 in DNA: TGTGCCAGCTCACCTCAGCTTTGGCGCTTGGGCTACGAGCAGTACTTC. This translates into CASSPQLWRLGYEQYF.

This sequence joins TRBV6-8 and TRBJ1-1; 10 bases line up with TRBD1. In germline, CDR1 is MNHGY, CDR2 SAAAGT. The CDR3 contains 14 residues. Trimming cost V 10 bases and J 0 bases; bases outside gene matches: 5. The CDR3 loop is CATEGQGLNTEAFF. CDR3 bases: TGTGCCACCGAGGGACAGGGGTTGAACACTGAAGCTTTCTTT.

In its sample, this clone was seen a few times. This chain links TRBV11-3 with TRBJ2-3; 13 bases are a match to TRBD2. This CDR3 is built from 18 residues. The germline CDR1 and CDR2 sequences are SGHNT and YENEEA. J was trimmed by 0 bases and V by 3 bases; bases with no gene match: 6. CDR3 in DNA: TGTGCCAGCAGCTTGGGACTAGCGGGGCCCTCTAGCACAGATACGCAGTATTTT. As protein: CASSLGLAGPSSTDTQYF.

This clone is judged large. This chain joins TRBV6-8 and TRBJ1-1, with 7 bases that match TRBD1. After removal of 7 bases from V and 7 bases from J, the junction contained 6 bases not matched to a gene. This CDR3 has 12 amino acids. Germline CDR1 reads MNHGY; CDR2 reads SAAAGT. As DNA, the CDR3 is TGTGCCAGCAACCAGGGGGTTGGTGAAGCTTTCTTT. As protein: CASNQGVGEAFF.

The chain has TRBV10-2 and TRBJ2-3; D perhaps matches TRBD2 (6 bases). Trimming cost V 6 bases and J 2 bases, with 12 bases left between them. The CDR3 has 14 residues. Germline values: CDR1 WSHSY, CDR2 SAAADI. The CDR3 loop is CASRPGADTDTQYF. Written as DNA, the CDR3 is TGCGCCAGCAGGCCGGGAGCCGACACAGATACGCAGTATTTT.

The chain carries TRBV30 and TRBJ1-6; D might be TRBD1 (5 bases). In germline, CDR1 is GTSNPN, CDR2 SVGIG (reference sequence). The germline V and J ends were trimmed by 2 bases and 8 bases, with 13 bases remaining between them. There are 14 residues in the CDR3. The CDR3 protein is CAWSMNRNYSPLHF. The CDR3 nucleotides are TGTGCCTGGAGTATGAACAGGAACTATTCACCCCTCCACTTT.

The chain recombines TRBV14 with TRBJ2-5; 8 bases map to TRBD1. The CDR3 runs 13 residues. V shed 4 bases, J shed 7 bases, and the junction held 5 bases outside the gene matches. Germline CDR1 SGHDN, CDR2 FVKESK. The CDR3 coding sequence is TGTGCCAGCAGCCGGACAGGGAGTTGGACCCAGTACTTC. Its translation is CASSRTGSWTQYF.

The V and J genes are TRBV5-1 and TRBJ1-6, with 11 bases identical to TRBD1. The CDR3 contains 15 residues. CDR1 and CDR2 from the germline V gene are SGHRS and YFSETQ. V lost 3 bases, J lost 11 bases, and 7 bases stayed unmatched. CDR3 protein: CASSSGQGAFPPLHF. The CDR3 DNA reads as TGCGCCAGCAGCTCAGGACAGGGGGCTTTTCCACCCCTCCACTTT.